This T cell receptor beta chain appears in the sequencing data of a study of T cell repertoires in cytomegalovirus infection. Study background: Public TCR beta signature analysis indicated the presence of both CMV infection and matching HLA type.

This CDR3 has 13 residues. V shed 1 base and J shed 3 bases, with 7 bases lying between them. TCRdb analysed the reads with MiXCR anew, one entry per CDR3 protein. Here the sample spans about 500,000 distinct CDR3 sequences, 33% being singletons. On this clonotype: Its matching antigen is unknown.

Study-wide results and caveats: Dominating the ex vivo response were HLA-C-restricted CMV-specific TCR beta clonotypes.

The clonotype was recovered from a human donor in good health (CMV status not recorded). Some clones in this sample may be carry-over from other donors' samples. The chain carries TRBV12-3 or TRBV12-4 and TRBJ2-7, with TRBD1 as a possible D gene (5 bases). The sample here was cultured PBMCs, taken from culture after CMV antigen stimulation. CDR3 DNA sequence: TGTGCCAGCAGTTTAGGGACACACTACGAGCAGTACTTC. Protein: CASSLGTHYEQYF.